Sequencing of this T cell receptor beta chain was carried out in a study of blood T cells in healthy people across ages. Primers used in a second PCR of about 7 to 12 cycles were a sample-barcoded 5' primer and a J-beta primer mix. A tag from a template-switch adaptor with 12 random nucleotides marked each cDNA molecule. TCRdb re-analysed the 5' RACE reads in MiXCR, keeping a single row per CDR3 protein. The sample holds almost 1 million distinct CDR3 sequences, about 51% seen once. Germline lookup yields CDR1 SGHTA and CDR2 FQGTGA. Trimming took 5 bases from V and 2 from J, leaving 16 bases between them. The CDR3 has 15 amino acids. Study-level results: Age brought a roughly linear fall in TCR beta diversity measured per million T cells. Naive CD4+ cells and diversity were both higher in long-lived donors than in aged donors.

On this clonotype itself: Antigen: not known. This may be a read error: a much more frequent sequence differs by one nucleotide.

Researchers isolated at least 6 million PBMCs per sample. This receptor was identified in a woman aged 60-70 years in good health. Specimen: blood. The V call is TRBV7-3, the J call TRBJ2-7; the D call may be TRBD1 or TRBD2 (5 bases each). The CDR3 spells CASSEGSDPTYEQYF. In nucleotides, the CDR3 is TGTGCCAGCAGCGAGGGGTCAGATCCCACCTACGAGCAGTACTTC.